Listed below are T cell receptor beta chains from one sample, sequenced in a study of blood T cells in healthy people across ages. TCRdb redid the calling of the 5' RACE reads with MiXCR, one entry per CDR3 protein. The sample holds roughly 1.4 million distinct CDR3 sequences, around 59% seen once. Sequenced: blood. These receptor sequences come from a man between 18 and 35 years old in good health. Each CDR3 is given with its conserved first and last residue. The D gene is left open where the match is weak. Not all rows give a size; the values are once, few, many and, for expanded clones, a class.

V,size,J,D,DNA,CDR3
TRBV7-2,NA,TRBJ2-3,NA,TGTGCCAGCAGCCCCCCTTCAATGGATACGCAGTATTTT,CASSPPSMDTQYF
TRBV4-1,NA,TRBJ2-3,NA,TGCGCCAGCAGCCAACTCGGGCACACAGATACGCAGTATTTT,CASSQLGHTDTQYF
TRBV12-3/TRBV12-4,few,TRBJ2-3,TRBD1,TGTGCCAGCAGCTCGGCAGGGGGATTGCGAGATACGCAGTATTTT,CASSSAGGLRDTQYF
TRBV5-1,NA,TRBJ2-7,NA,TGCGCCAGCAGCCCTGGACAGAGCTACTACGAGCAGTACTTC,CASSPGQSYYEQYF
TRBV25-1,NA,TRBJ2-2,TRBD2,TGTGCCAGCAGTGAATTAGCGGGAGACACCGGGGAGCTGTTTTTT,CASSELAGDTGELFF
TRBV20-1,few,TRBJ1-6,NA,TGCAGTGCTAGAGCCCCCGGCGCTGATCTCCACTTT,CSARAPGADLHF
TRBV6-1,NA,TRBJ2-3,NA,TGTGCCAGCAGTGAAAAGGGACCAGATACGCAGTATTTT,CASSEKGPDTQYF
TRBV4-1,NA,TRBJ1-4,NA,TGCGCCAGCAGCCAAGCGGAGCAGGCAACTAATGAAAAACTGTTTTTT,CASSQAEQATNEKLFF
TRBV4-1,NA,TRBJ2-1,NA,TGCGCCACCCCAGGAGGGGCATACTCCTACAATGAGCAGTTCTTC,CATPGGAYSYNEQFF
TRBV10-3,NA,TRBJ1-1,NA,TGTGCCATCAGTGAACGACAGGATTTGAACACTGAAGCTTTCTTT,CAISERQDLNTEAFF
TRBV5-1,NA,TRBJ2-7,NA,TGCGCCAGCAGCGCCGTCCACGATCACCTTACCTACGAGCAGTACTTC,CASSAVHDHLTYEQYF
TRBV12-3/TRBV12-4,few,TRBJ2-7,NA,TGTGCCAGCAGCTTCTCCCCCTACGAGCAGTACTTC,CASSFSPYEQYF
TRBV12-3/TRBV12-4,NA,TRBJ1-6,TRBD1,TGTGCCAGCAGTTTAGCCCACAGGGGGCATTCACCCCTCCACTTT,CASSLAHRGHSPLHF
TRBV27,NA,TRBJ2-1,NA,TGTGCCAGTACCGAACAGGGTCACTACAATGAGCAGTTCTTC,CASTEQGHYNEQFF
TRBV29-1,NA,TRBJ1-1,NA,TGCAGCGGGGCCCGGAACACTGAAGCTTTCTTT,CSGARNTEAFF
TRBV20-1,NA,TRBJ2-1,NA,TGCAGTGCTAGACGGGTTGATGAGCAGTTCTTC,CSARRVDEQFF
TRBV28,few,TRBJ1-2,TRBD1,TGTGCCAGCACCACGAACCGGGACAGTAATGGCTACACCTTC,CASTTNRDSNGYTF
TRBV29-1,NA,TRBJ2-3,NA,TGCAGCGTTGAAGTGACAGAATCCACAGATACGCAGTATTTT,CSVEVTESTDTQYF
TRBV21-1,few,TRBJ2-7,NA,TGTGCCAGCAGCCCGCGGACAGGGGGCGCATACTACGAGCAGTACTTC,CASSPRTGGAYYEQYF
TRBV28,few,TRBJ2-1,TRBD2,TGTGCCAGCAGTTTGAGCGGGAGGGGGCGAAATGAGCAGTTCTTC,CASSLSGRGRNEQFF
TRBV12-3/TRBV12-4,few,TRBJ2-5,NA,TGTGCCAGCAGTTTACCCGGGACCCCGAACCAAGAGACCCAGTACTTC,CASSLPGTPNQETQYF
TRBV28,NA,TRBJ2-3,NA,TGTGCCAGCAGCCTTCCGACCGAGATCACAGATACGCAGTATTTT,CASSLPTEITDTQYF
TRBV5-1,NA,TRBJ2-1,NA,TGCGCCAGCAGCTTGGGCCTAGTCCCAATCAACAATGAGCAGTTCTTC,CASSLGLVPINNEQFF
TRBV2,NA,TRBJ2-7,TRBD2,TGTGCCAGCAGTGAAGGAGTGGGAGGGGCCTACGAGCAGTACTTC,CASSEGVGGAYEQYF
TRBV7-2,NA,TRBJ2-3,TRBD2,TGTGCCAGCAGCTTATCCGGGGGGGCCTTGGATACGCAGTATTTT,CASSLSGGALDTQYF
TRBV20-1,NA,TRBJ2-1,TRBD1,TGCAGTGCCACCATCCGGACAGGGTATGAGCAGTTCTTC,CSATIRTGYEQFF
TRBV4-3,few,TRBJ2-6,TRBD1,TGCGCCAGCAGCCAGGGGGACAGCTATTACTCTGGGGCCAACGTCCTGACTTTC,CASSQGDSYYSGANVLTF
TRBV11-2,NA,TRBJ2-5,NA,TGTGCCAGCAGCTTAATTCTGTTTAGGGGGAAAGAGACCCAGTACTTC,CASSLILFRGKETQYF
TRBV12-3/TRBV12-4,NA,TRBJ2-3,TRBD2,TGTGCCAGCAGTAAGGGACTAGCGGGAGCAGATACGCAGTATTTT,CASSKGLAGADTQYF
TRBV27,once,TRBJ2-7,TRBD1,TGTGCCAGCAGTTCCAGGGACAGTGGTCTCTACGAGCAGTACTTC,CASSSRDSGLYEQYF
TRBV25-1,NA,TRBJ2-5,TRBD1,TGTGCCGGCAGTGAAGGTCAGGGGGTCCAAGAGACCCAGTACTTC,CAGSEGQGVQETQYF
TRBV11-2,NA,TRBJ2-1,NA,TGTGCCAGCAGGGAGGGGGGCGACAATGAGCAGTTCTTC,CASREGGDNEQFF
TRBV2,NA,TRBJ2-1,NA,TGTGCCAGCAGGGGCAGCGTCTCCTACAATGAGCAGTTCTTC,CASRGSVSYNEQFF
TRBV4-2,NA,TRBJ1-1,TRBD1,TGTGCCAGCAGCCTCCTACGCCGGGACAGGGGGTTTTTGAACACTGAAGCTTTCTTT,CASSLLRRDRGFLNTEAFF
TRBV2,NA,TRBJ2-5,NA,TGTGCCAGCAGGGGCCAAACGCGGGAGACCCAGTACTTC,CASRGQTRETQYF
TRBV20-1,few,TRBJ1-6,TRBD1,TGCAGTGCGAAAGGGACAGTTAATTCACCCCTCCACTTT,CSAKGTVNSPLHF
TRBV20-1,NA,TRBJ2-1,TRBD2,TGCAGTGCCAGTAGCGGGAGCCTGAATGAGCAGTTCTTC,CSASSGSLNEQFF
TRBV27,NA,TRBJ1-1,NA,TGTGCCAGCAGTTATCCGGGAAAGACTGAAGCTTTCTTT,CASSYPGKTEAFF
TRBV27,NA,TRBJ2-7,NA,TGTGCCAGCAGTTTATTATTTGCCAAGAGCTACGAGCAGTACTTC,CASSLLFAKSYEQYF
TRBV11-1,few,TRBJ1-1,NA,TGTGCCAGCAGCTTATCTTATGAGGTGGGCCCGAACACTGAAGCTTTCTTT,CASSLSYEVGPNTEAFF
TRBV20-1,NA,TRBJ2-5,NA,TGCAGTGCTAAAGCGCAGGGTGGGGGAGAGACCCAGTACTTC,CSAKAQGGGETQYF
TRBV13,NA,TRBJ2-1,TRBD1,TGTGCCAGCAGCTTCGGACAGGGGTTGTACAATGAGCAGTTCTTC,CASSFGQGLYNEQFF
TRBV20-1,NA,TRBJ2-1,NA,TGCAGTGCTAGACGTCATGAGCAGTTCTTC,CSARRHEQFF
TRBV14,NA,TRBJ1-1,NA,TGTGCCAGCAGCCAAGGGGGGCTGAAAAGGTGGACTGAAGCTTTCTTT,CASSQGGLKRWTEAFF
TRBV7-8,NA,TRBJ1-5,TRBD1,TGTGCCAGCAGCAACTCATTAGACAGGGGACAGCCCCAGCATTTT,CASSNSLDRGQPQHF
TRBV4-2,NA,TRBJ2-3,NA,TGTGCCAGCAGCCAATTCAGGGACAAACTCAGCACAGATACGCAGTATTTT,CASSQFRDKLSTDTQYF
TRBV3-1,few,TRBJ2-1,NA,TGTGCCAGCAGCCAAGATGCCGGCTACAATGAGCAGTTCTTC,CASSQDAGYNEQFF
TRBV4-3,NA,TRBJ2-3,NA,TGCGCCAGCAGCCCCCAGGGGGGTGCTAGCACAGATACGCAGTATTTT,CASSPQGGASTDTQYF
TRBV10-1,NA,TRBJ2-7,NA,TGCGCCAGCAGTGAGCTGGAGGAGTATCCCTACGAGCAGTACTTC,CASSELEEYPYEQYF
TRBV27,NA,TRBJ2-7,TRBD1,TGTGCCAGCAGACCACTCGACAGGGCCGAGCAGTACTTC,CASRPLDRAEQYF
TRBV10-1,NA,TRBJ2-1,NA,TGCGCCAGCGGGGATTATGAGCAGTTCTTC,CASGDYEQFF
TRBV20-1,few,TRBJ2-3,NA,TGCAGTGCTATGTCGGCTGACACAGATACGCAGTATTTT,CSAMSADTDTQYF
TRBV19,NA,TRBJ1-5,TRBD1,TGTGCCAGTAGTACTACACAGGGACAGCTTAATCAGCCCCAGCATTTT,CASSTTQGQLNQPQHF
TRBV4-1,NA,TRBJ2-1,NA,TGCGCCAGCAGCCAACGGGGAGCGGAGGAGCAGTTCTTC,CASSQRGAEEQFF
TRBV7-6,NA,TRBJ2-1,NA,TGTGCCAGCAGCTTAGGGTACAGCAATGAGCAGTTCTTC,CASSLGYSNEQFF